The 27 T cell receptor beta chains below all came from one sample that was sequenced in a study of T cell repertoires in cytomegalovirus infection. TCRdb reprocessed the reads via MiXCR and lists one record per CDR3 protein. The repertoire consists of 510,000 or so distinct CDR3 sequences, with about 30% occurring once and the leading ten covering around 13%. Sample: PBMCs. The receptors here all came from a human donor in good health (CMV status not recorded). Some clones in this sample may be carry-over from other donors' samples.

The rearrangement joins TRBV11-2 to TRBJ2-7; 7 bases align to TRBD2. With V trimmed by 2 bases and J by 0 bases, 7 bases remained unmatched. The CDR3 spans 16 residues. Germline-derived CDR1 and CDR2 are SGHAT and FQNNGV. The CDR3 spells CASSLIGGGASYEQYV. For the CDR3, the DNA is TGTGCCAGCAGCTTAATTGGGGGGGGAGCCTCCTACGAGCAGTACGTC.

This chain links TRBV24-1 with TRBJ2-5; unclear D gene. V lost 4 bases and J lost 1, with 6 bases in between. From germline, CDR1 is KGHDR and CDR2 SFDVKD. The CDR3 covers 13 residues. As DNA, the CDR3 is TGTGCCACCAGTGAAGGGCCCCAAGAGACCCAGTACTTC. Translation: CATSEGPQETQYF.

The rearrangement uses TRBV5-6 and TRBJ2-1, with 10 bases matching TRBD1. Unmatched junction bases numbered 3, after V lost 3 bases and J lost 3 bases. Germline values: CDR1 SGHDT, CDR2 YYEEEE. This CDR3 spans 15 amino acids. The CDR3, as DNA: TGTGCCAGCAGCTCTGGGACAGGGGTCTACAATGAGCAGTTCTTC. As protein: CASSSGTGVYNEQFF.

The chain carries TRBV5-6 and TRBJ1-5; 9 bases map to TRBD1. Germline-derived CDR1 and CDR2 are SGHDT and YYEEEE. The CDR3 loop spans 15 amino acids. The trim removed 4 bases at V and 6 bases at J, leaving 8 bases unmatched. CDR3 DNA sequence: TGTGCCAGCAGCCGCGACCGGGACAGGGTTCAGCCCCAGCATTTT. It yields the protein CASSRDRDRVQPQHF.

In this sample, this clonotype turned up a few times. V gene TRBV27 combines with J gene TRBJ2-2, with D possibly matching TRBD1 (6 bases). In germline, CDR1 is MNHEY, CDR2 SMNVEV (reference sequence). This CDR3 has 15 residues. Trimming took off 3 bases at V and 6 bases at J, with 14 bases between the two ends. CDR3 sequence: CASSFSQGLSGELFF. CDR3 nucleotides: TGTGCCAGCAGTTTTTCACAGGGTTTGTCCGGGGAGCTGTTTTTT.

The chain is built from TRBV7-2 and TRBJ2-1; 7 bases align to TRBD1. Per the germline V gene, CDR1 is SGHTA and CDR2 is FQGNSA. V was clipped by 3 bases and J by 6 bases; unmatched bases: 14. This CDR3 has 17 residues. The CDR3 spells CASSFNRRDSLLNEQFF. The CDR3 nucleotides are TGTGCCAGCAGCTTTAACCGCCGGGACAGCCTACTCAATGAGCAGTTCTTC.

This chain links TRBV24-1 with TRBJ2-7; perhaps TRBD2 as D (6 bases). The CDR3 totals 12 residues. V lost 9 bases, J lost 5 bases, and 13 bases lay in between. CDR1 and CDR2 from the germline V gene are KGHDR and SFDVKD. The CDR3 DNA reads TGTGCCACCGGGGAGGAGGGAGACGAGCAGTACTTC. Translation gives CATGEEGDEQYF.

This clonotype came up many times. This sequence joins TRBV11-3 and TRBJ2-5, with D possibly being TRBD1 (6 bases). V dropped 5 bases and J dropped 4 bases, with 17 bases sitting between them. The germline gives CDR1 SGHNT, CDR2 YENEEA. This CDR3 has 15 residues. CDR3 in DNA: TGTGCCAGCAGCCCAGGACAGCTAGAGGGAGAGACCCAGTACTTC. Its translation: CASSPGQLEGETQYF.

This clonotype has more than one count but fewer than ten. The chain recombines TRBV7-9 with TRBJ1-4, with D unclear. Trimming took 2 bases from V and 12 from J, leaving 13 bases between them. The CDR3 is 13 amino acids. The V gene's germline CDR1 is SEHNR and CDR2 FQNEAQ (reference sequence). The CDR3 reads CASSLRFGGELFF. The DNA for the CDR3 is TGTGCCAGCAGCTTACGGTTTGGCGGGGAACTGTTTTTT.

The chain has TRBV12-3 or TRBV12-4 and TRBJ1-2; no clear D gene. This CDR3 comprises 12 residues. Trimming removed 5 bases from V and 8 bases from J, with 12 bases in between. The CDR3 sequence is CASSIGAQGYTF. The CDR3 DNA reads TGTGCCAGCAGTATCGGCGCCCAAGGCTACACCTTC.

In its sample, this clonotype was seen a few times. The chain carries TRBV7-2 and TRBJ2-3; D gene uncertain. This CDR3 comprises 13 residues. Trimming took 3 bases from V and 6 from J, leaving 10 bases between them. Germline CDR1 SGHTA, CDR2 FQGNSA. The CDR3, as DNA: TGTGCCAGCAGCTTTTGGAATTGGGATACGCAGTATTTT. As protein: CASSFWNWDTQYF.

Many counts were recorded for this clonotype. The chain has TRBV7-2 and TRBJ1-2, with D uncertain. Per the germline V gene, CDR1 is SGHTA and CDR2 is FQGNSA. V shed 3 bases and J shed 7 bases, with 12 bases lying between them. This CDR3 spans 13 amino acids. The CDR3 sequence is CASSFHEGGGYTF. Here the CDR3 DNA reads TGTGCCAGCAGCTTTCACGAGGGCGGTGGCTACACCTTC.

This clonotype was picked up many times. The V and J genes are TRBV12-3 or TRBV12-4 and TRBJ2-2; 9 bases match TRBD1. The J segment lost 2 bases and the V segment lost 7 bases, leaving 11 bases of the junction unmatched. CDR3 length: 17 residues. DNA of the CDR3: TGTGCCAGCATGTATCCGGCGGGACAGGGAAACACCGGGGAGCTGTTTTTT. Protein: CASMYPAGQGNTGELFF.

CDR3 amino acids: CSARLLSTDTQYF. Written as DNA, the CDR3 is TGCAGTGCTAGGCTCCTAAGCACAGATACGCAGTATTTT. The chain carries TRBV20-1 and TRBJ2-3; no reliable D call. There are 13 residues in the CDR3. V lost 3 bases, J lost 0 bases, and 7 bases lay in between. Per germline, CDR1 DFQATT and CDR2 SNEGSKA (reference sequence).

This clonotype was counted a few times. V and J are TRBV7-8 and TRBJ1-6, with TRBD1 matching over 9 bases. With V trimmed by 2 bases and J by 9 bases, 8 bases remained unmatched. Germline V lookup: CDR1 SGHVS, CDR2 FQNEAQ. CDR3 size: 16 residues. Written as DNA, the CDR3 is TGTGCCAGCAGCTTATTCCGGACAGGGGTCGGTTCACCCCTCCACTTT. Its protein product is CASSLFRTGVGSPLHF. Drawing the rest from reference TRBV7-8 and TRBJ1-6, the complete variable domain is GAGVSQSPRYKVAKRGQDVALRCDPISGHVSLFWYQQALGQGPEFLTYFQNEAQLDKSGLPSDRFFAERPEGSVSTLKIQRTQQEDSAVYLCASSLFRTGVGSPLHFGNGTRLTVT.

CDR3 region: CAISELGELFF. Written as DNA, the CDR3 is TGTGCCATCAGTGAACTAGGGGAGCTGTTTTTT. The V call is TRBV10-3, the J call TRBJ2-2; no clear D gene. The germline V and J ends were trimmed by 3 bases and 8 bases, with 4 bases remaining between them. This CDR3 has 11 residues. Germline V gene lookup returns CDR1 ENHRY and CDR2 SYGVKD.

This clonotype has at least ten counts. The J gene is TRBJ2-1, the V gene TRBV11-1, with 8 bases identical to TRBD2. This CDR3 comprises 16 residues. Germline CDR1 reads SGHAT; CDR2 reads FQDESV (reference sequence). Losses at the gene ends were 1 base for V and 0 bases for J; bases not matched to a gene: 2. CDR3 DNA sequence: TGTGCCAGCAGCTTAGAACGGGGGGGCTCCTACAATGAGCAGTTCTTC. Encoded protein: CASSLERGGSYNEQFF.

The rearrangement links TRBV18 to TRBJ1-5; 12 nucleotides agree with TRBD1. CDR3 length: 19 amino acids. Germline V CDR1 and CDR2: KGHSH, LQKENI. Trimming cost V 4 bases and J 1 base; bases outside gene matches: 11. The CDR3 loop is CASSRVRGQGALSNQPQHF. The CDR3 DNA follows: TGTGCCAGCTCACGCGTTCGGGGACAGGGGGCCTTGAGCAATCAGCCCCAGCATTTT.

This clonotype occurred many times. The chain has TRBV7-2 and TRBJ2-7, with 12 bases lining up with TRBD2. Germline V gives CDR1 SGHTA, CDR2 FQGNSA. J lost 4 bases, V lost 1 base, and 2 bases had no gene match. The CDR3 is 15 residues long. Here the CDR3 reads CASSLDLAGGYEQYF. The CDR3 bases are TGTGCCAGCAGCTTAGATCTAGCGGGAGGGTACGAGCAGTACTTC.

This rearrangement joins TRBV28 to TRBJ1-1; D is perhaps TRBD1 (6 bases). Trimming stripped 6 bases from V and 4 bases from J, with 18 bases between. CDR3 size: 15 residues. CDR1 and CDR2 (germline): MDHEN, SYDVKM. CDR3 region: CASRSYRVRSTEAFF. The CDR3 DNA reads as TGTGCCAGCAGATCTTACAGGGTCAGAAGCACTGAAGCTTTCTTT.

This clonotype was observed a few times. The chain carries TRBV4-2 and TRBJ2-5; the D is unclear. The CDR3 runs 16 residues. Germline lookup yields CDR1 LGHNA and CDR2 YNFKEQ. Between the trimmed V and J ends, which lost 0 bases and 1 base, there was a span of 12 bases. The CDR3 protein is CASSQEPFDAQETQYF. The CDR3 coding sequence is TGTGCCAGCAGCCAAGAGCCCTTTGATGCCCAAGAGACCCAGTACTTC.

This clonotype was picked up many times. J is TRBJ2-7 and V is TRBV7-2; TRBD2 agrees at 7 bases. Looked up from germline, CDR1 is SGHTA and CDR2 is FQGNSA. This CDR3 is 14 amino acids long. The V and J ends lost 2 bases and 0 bases, in that order; junction bases with no gene match: 1. The CDR3 nucleotides are TGTGCCAGCAGCTTACTAGCGGACTCCTACGAGCAGTACTTC. Translating gives CASSLLADSYEQYF.

This clonotype was counted many times. The chain carries TRBV7-2 and TRBJ2-7; TRBD2 matches at 9 bases. There are 15 residues in the CDR3. CDR1 is SGHTA, CDR2 FQGNSA, per germline. Germline trimming cut 5 bases from V and 2 bases from J; bases unmatched to any gene: 7. The CDR3: CASSPRTSATYEQYF. In DNA, the CDR3 is TGTGCCAGCAGCCCACGGACTAGCGCCACCTACGAGCAGTACTTC.

This chain uses TRBV7-9 with TRBJ1-2; tentative D call: TRBD1 (6 bases). Germline loops: CDR1 SEHNR, CDR2 FQNEAQ (reference sequence). The CDR3 spans 14 residues. V was cut by 5 bases and J by 0 bases, with 10 bases left in between. CDR3 bases: TGTGCCAGCAGCCGGACAGCGGCTAACTATGGCTACACCTTC. Protein: CASSRTAANYGYTF.

This clonotype has a count of ten or more. The gene calls are TRBV7-2 and TRBJ2-5; no firm D call. This CDR3 has 14 amino acids. V was shortened by 2 bases and J by 2 bases, with 9 bases between the two germline ends. Per germline, CDR1 SGHTA and CDR2 FQGNSA. For the CDR3, the DNA is TGTGCCAGCAGCTTATGGCTTAAACAAGAGACCCAGTACTTC. It is translated as CASSLWLKQETQYF.

There are a few counts of this clonotype. This chain links TRBV6-5 with TRBJ1-2; the D gene is possibly TRBD1 (5 bases). The CDR3 contains 15 residues. In germline, CDR1 is MNHEY, CDR2 SVGAGI. The germline V and J ends were trimmed by 2 bases and 4 bases, with 14 bases remaining between them. CDR3 DNA: TGTGCCAGCAGTTACATTGCAGGGAGCAGCTATGGCTACACCTTC. Translated, it gives CASSYIAGSSYGYTF.

This clonotype was seen more than once but under ten times. The V and J genes are TRBV7-2 and TRBJ2-7; D possibly corresponds to TRBD1 (5 bases). V lost 1 base and J 0 bases, leaving 16 bases between the germline ends. Per germline, CDR1 SGHTA and CDR2 FQGNSA. The CDR3 spans 17 residues. CDR3 nucleotides: TGTGCCAGCAGCTTAGGGCTTGACAGTTCTAGCTCCTACGAGCAGTACGTC. It codes for CASSLGLDSSSSYEQYV.